Following are 11 T cell receptor beta chains from one sample sequenced in a study of blood T cell repertoires in COVID-19. Profiled with immunoSEQ multiplex PCR; TCRdb holds only in-frame clones, not every one. Seen here are roughly 390,000 clones, more than 70% observed once, and the top ten hold about 9.4%. The sample taken for sequencing was peripheral blood. The receptor set was obtained from a woman aged 25 to 39 with COVID-19, enrolled during active disease.

This chain joins TRBV15 and TRBJ1-5; D call uncertain. Germline CDR1 reads LNHNV; CDR2 reads YYDKDF (reference sequence). Trimming pared 2 bases from V and 0 bases from J, leaving 11 bases between. The CDR3 spans 16 residues. CDR3 DNA: TGTGCCACCAGCAGAAGACGGGAGACTAGCAATCAGCCCCAGCATTTT. Amino acid sequence: CATSRRRETSNQPQHF.

CDR3 coding DNA: TGTGCCAGCAGCGGACACCATTGGGCGGGCAATGAGCAGTTCTTC. This translates into CASSGHHWAGNEQFF. This chain uses TRBV9 with TRBJ2-1, with a weak D call TRBD2 (5 bases). The CDR3 length is 15 residues. With 3 bases removed from V and 6 bases from J, the gap between germline ends came to 16 bases. The germline gives CDR1 SGDLS, CDR2 YYNGEE.

The J gene is TRBJ2-7, the V gene TRBV20-1; D may be TRBD1 (5 bases). The CDR3 spans 11 residues. Trimming left V 6 bases short and J 4 bases short, with 10 bases between. CDR1 and CDR2 (germline): DFQATT, SNEGSKA (reference sequence). This CDR3 is CSASDSYEQYF. DNA of the CDR3: TGCAGTGCCTCAGACAGTTACGAGCAGTACTTC.

The V and J genes are TRBV6-4 and TRBJ2-3; TRBD2 matches at 9 bases. CDR1 MRHNA and CDR2 SNTAGT come from the germline V gene. J gave up 1 base and V 3 bases, and 5 bases lay outside the gene matches. The CDR3 sequence is 16 residues long. This chain's CDR3 is CASSDLAGTGTDTQYF. CDR3 bases: TGTGCCAGCAGTGATCTAGCGGGAACTGGCACAGATACGCAGTATTTT.

The rearrangement joins TRBV7-3 to TRBJ2-7, with 7 bases that match TRBD1. The CDR3 has 15 residues. The germline V gene encodes CDR1 SGHTA and CDR2 FQGTGA. J lost 0 bases, V lost 5 bases, and 7 bases had no gene match. CDR3 bases: TGTGCCAGCAGCGTTACAGGGGTCCTCTCCTACGAGCAGTACTTC. This codes for CASSVTGVLSYEQYF.

The chain is built from TRBV3-1 (or the pseudogene TRBV3-2) and TRBJ1-2; 7 nucleotides agree with TRBD1. CDR1 LGHDT and CDR2 YNNKEL come from the germline V gene (reference sequence). The trim removed 0 bases at V and 4 bases at J, leaving 5 bases unmatched. The CDR3 runs to 15 residues. The CDR3 loop is CASSQDEGAPYGYTF. CDR3 nucleotide sequence: TGTGCCAGCAGCCAAGACGAGGGGGCCCCCTATGGCTACACCTTC.

This sequence joins TRBV28 and TRBJ1-3; maybe TRBD1 (6 bases). Germline CDR1 and CDR2: MDHEN and SYDVKM. The V end lost 5 bases, the J end lost 3 bases, and 20 bases lay between the germline ends. There are 17 residues in the CDR3. The CDR3 here is CASSGIWGGLFGNTIYF. In DNA form, the CDR3 reads TGTGCCAGCAGTGGGATTTGGGGGGGGCTCTTTGGAAACACCATATATTTT.

The chain couples TRBV24-1 to TRBJ2-1; a possible D gene is TRBD1 (6 bases). CDR3 length equals 17 residues. V was pared by 1 base and J by 5 bases, with 17 bases between. Germline CDR1 is KGHDR and CDR2 is SFDVKD. The CDR3 region has the DNA TGTGCCACCAGTGATTTTCGGGGTCAGGGGATAAACAATGAGCAGTTCTTC. Amino acids: CATSDFRGQGINNEQFF.

Remarks on this clone: Other DNA sequences in this specimen translate into the identical CDR3. The V gene is TRBV7-2, the J gene TRBJ1-1; 9 bases align to TRBD1. Germline values: CDR1 SGHTA, CDR2 FQGNSA. The length of the CDR3 is 15 residues. The J segment lost 4 bases and the V segment lost 0 bases, leaving 3 bases of the junction unmatched. CDR3 loop: CASSLAGQGGTEAFF. CDR3 coding DNA: TGTGCCAGCAGCTTAGCGGGACAGGGAGGCACTGAAGCTTTCTTT. The entire variable domain, with the rest obtained from reference TRBV7-2 and TRBJ1-1, is as follows: GAGVSQSPSNKVTEKGKDVELRCDPISGHTALYWYRQSLGQGLEFLIYFQGNSAPDKSGLPSDRFSAERTGGSVSTLTIQRTQQEDSAVYLCASSLAGQGGTEAFFGQGTRLTVV.

The chain recombines TRBV5-4 with TRBJ2-3, with D unresolved. The CDR3 is 13 amino acids. The V and J ends lost 3 bases and 2 bases respectively, with 7 bases between them. From germline, CDR1 is SGHNT and CDR2 YYREEE (reference sequence). This chain's CDR3 is CASSSIYTDTQYF. The CDR3 DNA reads as TGTGCCAGCAGCTCCATCTACACAGATACGCAGTATTTT.

The chain recombines TRBV4-3 with TRBJ2-1; TRBD2 matches 12 bases. Trimming at V came to 1 base and at J to 8 bases, leaving 3 bases not matched to a gene. The CDR3 runs 15 residues. Germline loops: CDR1 LGHNA, CDR2 YSLEER. As DNA, the CDR3 is TGCGCCAGCAGCCAAGGGACTAGCGGGGTCTATGAGCAGTTCTTC. Its protein is CASSQGTSGVYEQFF.